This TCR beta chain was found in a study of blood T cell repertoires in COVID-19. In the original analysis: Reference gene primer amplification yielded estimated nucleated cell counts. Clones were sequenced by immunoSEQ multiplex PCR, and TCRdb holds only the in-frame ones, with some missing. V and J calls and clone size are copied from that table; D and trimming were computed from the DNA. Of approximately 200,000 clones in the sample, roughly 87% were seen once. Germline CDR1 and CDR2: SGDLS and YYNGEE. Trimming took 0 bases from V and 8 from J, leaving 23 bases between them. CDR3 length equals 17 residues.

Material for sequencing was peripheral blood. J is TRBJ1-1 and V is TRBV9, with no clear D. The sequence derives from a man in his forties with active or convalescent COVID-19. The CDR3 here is CASSVATGGLVGMEAFF. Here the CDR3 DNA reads TGTGCCAGCAGCGTAGCTACCGGAGGTTTAGTCGGTATGGAAGCTTTCTTT.